The 29 T cell receptor beta chains reported below all come from one sample, sequenced in a study of blood T cell repertoires in COVID-19. Measured with immunoSEQ multiplex PCR; TCRdb has only the in-frame clones, and not every one. The repertoire holds 100,000 or so clones, with around 81% as singletons. The sequencing input was peripheral blood. These receptors came from an older woman with active or convalescent COVID-19.

The V and J genes are TRBV5-4 and TRBJ2-7; D gene uncertain. The germline CDR1 and CDR2 sequences are SGHNT and YYREEE (reference sequence). The V gene lost 0 bases and the J gene lost 3 bases, with 19 bases spanning the gap. The CDR3 loop spans 17 amino acids. The CDR3 DNA is TGTGCCAGCAGCTTGGATGCGTCCGCTAATCCCTTCTACGAGCAGTACTTC. Translating gives CASSLDASANPFYEQYF.

This clone was picked up a small number of times. The V and J genes are TRBV29-1 and TRBJ1-1; maybe TRBD1 (6 bases). V lost 4 bases and J lost 4, with 10 bases in between. The germline CDR1 and CDR2 sequences are SQVTM and ANQGSEA. The CDR3 runs 12 residues. DNA of the CDR3: TGCAGCGTTGTATCAGGGGTCACTGAAGCTTTCTTT. It yields the protein CSVVSGVTEAFF.

The CDR3 reads CASRETGGRPGAFF. The CDR3 coding sequence is TGTGCCAGCAGGGAGACAGGGGGCCGTCCTGGGGCTTTCTTT. This chain links TRBV6-5 with TRBJ1-1; 10 bases match TRBD1. There are 14 residues in the CDR3. Trimming at V came to 6 bases and at J to 11 bases, leaving 12 bases not matched to a gene. Germline lookup yields CDR1 MNHEY and CDR2 SVGAGI.

The chain carries TRBV14 and TRBJ1-1; D ambiguous. Germline loops: CDR1 SGHDN, CDR2 FVKESK. This CDR3 has 13 amino acids. The V end lost 2 bases, the J end lost 1 base, and 5 bases lay between the germline ends. Written as DNA, the CDR3 is TGTGCCAGCAGCCAACAATGGAACACTGAAGCTTTCTTT. Protein sequence: CASSQQWNTEAFF. Full variable domain (rest looked up from reference TRBV14 and TRBJ1-1): EAGVTQFPSHSVIEKGQTVTLRCDPISGHDNLYWYRRVMGKEIKFLLHFVKESKQDESGMPNNRFLAERTGGTYSTLKVQPAELEDSGVYFCASSQQWNTEAFFGQGTRLTVV.

The chain combines TRBV5-1 with TRBJ2-2; 11 nucleotides match TRBD2. This CDR3 contains 17 residues. Germline lookup yields CDR1 SGHRS and CDR2 YFSETQ. V gave up 4 bases and J gave up 4 bases; unmatched junction bases: 9. CDR3 in amino acids: CASSTSSGGMVTGELFF. CDR3 coding DNA: TGCGCCAGCAGCACTTCTAGCGGGGGGATGGTCACCGGGGAGCTGTTTTTT.

This chain joins TRBV3-1 (or the pseudogene TRBV3-2) and TRBJ1-1; D gene uncertain. Germline lookup yields CDR1 LGHDT and CDR2 YNNKEL (reference sequence). The V end was cut by 4 bases, the J end by 1 base, with 7 bases between. The CDR3 runs 13 residues. Here the CDR3 DNA reads TGTGCCAGCAGCCCAAACAAGAACACTGAAGCTTTCTTT. The encoded protein is CASSPNKNTEAFF.

This clone was seen only once. V is TRBV6-1 and J is TRBJ1-5; D is undetermined. The CDR3 runs to 12 residues. The V gene lost 1 base and the J gene lost 9 bases, with 7 bases spanning the gap. Germline V gene data show CDR1 as MNHNS and CDR2 as SASEGT. In DNA form, the CDR3 reads TGTGCCAGCAGTGAAGAAAGAGGGCCCCAGCATTTT. Translation: CASSEERGPQHF.

The V gene is TRBV6-2 or TRBV6-3, the J gene TRBJ2-5; maybe TRBD1 (6 bases). Germline loops: CDR1 MNHEY, CDR2 SVGEGT. Trimming shortened V by 0 bases and J by 4 bases, and 9 bases separated the two germline ends. This CDR3 region has 14 residues. CDR3 nucleotides: TGTGCCAGCAGTTACTCCGACAGGAGAGAGACCCAGTACTTC. This gives the protein CASSYSDRRETQYF.

The CDR3 here is CASSLGSQRGGREQFF. For the CDR3, the DNA is TGTGCCAGCAGCTTAGGGTCCCAGCGGGGGGGCCGGGAGCAGTTCTTC. The genes are TRBV7-9 and TRBJ2-1, with TRBD2 identical over 10 bases. Trimming took 1 base from V and 10 from J; bases not matched to a gene: 10. Germline CDR1 reads SEHNR; CDR2 reads FQNEAQ (reference sequence). The CDR3 has 16 residues. The entire variable domain, with the rest obtained from reference TRBV7-9 and TRBJ2-1, is as follows: DTGVSQNPRHKITKRGQNVTFRCDPISEHNRLYWYRQTLGQGPEFLTYFQNEAQLEKSRLLSDRFSAERPKGSFSTLEIQRTEQGDSAMYLCASSLGSQRGGREQFFGPGTRLTVL.

The chain combines TRBV6-5 with TRBJ2-6, with unresolved D. Germline V gene sequence: CDR1 MNHEY, CDR2 SVGAGI. Trimming took 5 bases from V and 1 from J, leaving 9 bases between them. The CDR3 contains 15 residues. The CDR3 sequence: CASSPSLSGANVLTF. CDR3 bases: TGTGCCAGCAGTCCCTCCCTGTCTGGGGCCAACGTCCTGACTTTC.

V usage is TRBV5-4 and J usage is TRBJ2-1; 7 bases map to TRBD2. V lost 0 bases, J lost 7 bases, and 16 bases stayed unmatched. From germline, CDR1 is SGHNT and CDR2 YYREEE (reference sequence). The CDR3 is made up of 18 amino acids. The CDR3 loop reads CASSLASVGRGTLNEQFF. The CDR3 nucleotides are TGTGCCAGCAGCTTGGCCTCGGTCGGGCGGGGGACTTTGAATGAGCAGTTCTTC.

The chain has TRBV7-2 and TRBJ1-2; possibly TRBD1 for D (5 bases). Between the trimmed V and J ends, which lost 5 bases and 5 bases, there was a span of 12 bases. Per germline, CDR1 SGHTA and CDR2 FQGNSA. CDR3 length: 13 amino acids. The CDR3 DNA is TGTGCCAGCAGCCCAGTGCGGACATATGGCTACACCTTC. Amino acids: CASSPVRTYGYTF.

CDR3 amino acids: CASSLGGFTYNEQFF. The CDR3 nucleotides read TGCGCCAGCAGCTTGGGCGGGTTTACCTACAATGAGCAGTTCTTC. The chain joins TRBV5-1 to TRBJ2-1, with a possible D match to TRBD2 (5 bases). The V gene's germline CDR1 is SGHRS and CDR2 YFSETQ. Trimming shortened V by 0 bases and J by 2 bases, and 9 bases separated the two germline ends. CDR3 length: 15 residues.

This rearrangement joins TRBV6-6 to TRBJ1-5; TRBD1 might be the D (5 bases). The CDR3 loop spans 14 amino acids. V was trimmed by 8 bases and J by 7 bases, leaving 18 bases between them. Looked up from germline, CDR1 is MNHNY and CDR2 is SVGAGI (reference sequence). CDR3 sequence: CASYRPQADQPQHF. The DNA of the CDR3 is TGTGCCAGCTACCGCCCACAGGCAGACCAGCCCCAGCATTTT.

This chain connects TRBV6-2 or TRBV6-3 to TRBJ2-3; 10 bases are shared with TRBD2. Germline assignment: CDR1 MNHEY and CDR2 SVGEGT. V was pared by 2 bases and J by 4 bases, with 12 bases of the junction left unmatched. The CDR3 totals 18 residues. For the CDR3, the DNA is TGTGCCAGCAGTTACGAAGGAGCTAGCGGGGGTGGGGCAGATACGCAGTATTTT. Its translation is CASSYEGASGGGADTQYF.

This clone showed up just once. CDR3 in DNA: TGCAGCGTTAGAGAGGCTGGCTACACCTTC. Its translation: CSVREAGYTF. The chain has TRBV29-1 and TRBJ1-2; no reliable D call. Germline CDR1 and CDR2: SQVTM and ANQGSEA. This CDR3 comprises 10 residues. The ends were cut back, 5 bases at V and 7 bases at J, with 8 bases in the middle.

The chain employs TRBV10-3 and TRBJ2-1; TRBD2 matches at 15 bases. Germline values: CDR1 ENHRY, CDR2 SYGVKD. Trimming at V came to 6 bases and at J to 2 bases, leaving 5 bases not matched to a gene. The CDR3 runs to 17 residues. The chain's CDR3 is CAISLGLAGGTYNEQFF. Here the CDR3 DNA reads TGTGCCATCAGCCTGGGACTAGCGGGGGGTACCTACAATGAGCAGTTCTTC.

The J gene is TRBJ1-2, the V gene TRBV9; D uncertain. CDR3 length: 15 residues. The ends were cut back, 0 bases at V and 0 bases at J, with 9 bases in the middle. Germline loops: CDR1 SGDLS, CDR2 YYNGEE. CDR3 region: CASSVGQMSNYGYTF. The CDR3, as DNA: TGTGCCAGCAGCGTAGGCCAGATGTCTAACTATGGCTACACCTTC.

The chain links TRBV2 to TRBJ2-2; 13 nucleotides match TRBD2. CDR3 length: 15 amino acids. J was trimmed by 5 bases and V by 6 bases; bases with no gene match: 3. Germline CDR1 reads SNHLY; CDR2 reads FYNNEI. This CDR3 reads CASSPGLAGTGELFF. The CDR3 bases are TGTGCCAGCAGCCCGGGACTAGCGGGGACCGGGGAGCTGTTTTTT. Supplemented by reference TRBV2 and TRBJ2-2, the full variable domain reads EPEVTQTPSHQVTQMGQEVILRCVPISNHLYFYWYRQILGQKVEFLVSFYNNEISEKSEIFDDQFSVERPDGSNFTLKIRSTKLEDSAMYFCASSPGLAGTGELFFGEGSRLTVL.

V is TRBV24-1 and J is TRBJ2-3; 7 bases are shared with TRBD2. Germline values: CDR1 KGHDR, CDR2 SFDVKD. The CDR3 contains 17 residues. V shed 3 bases, J shed 9 bases, and the junction held 17 bases outside the gene matches. The CDR3 region is CATSDVLGSGLRGTQYF. The CDR3 region has the DNA TGTGCCACCAGTGATGTCTTAGGTAGCGGGCTGCGAGGGACGCAGTATTTT.

V and J are TRBV6-6 and TRBJ2-7; D is possibly TRBD2 (5 bases). V lost 5 bases, J lost 2 bases, and 13 bases lay in between. This CDR3 region has 14 residues. CDR1 and CDR2 from the germline V gene are MNHNY and SVGAGI (reference sequence). CDR3 coding DNA: TGTGCCAGCAGTGACACCGAGGGCGCCTACGAGCAGTACTTC. This gives the protein CASSDTEGAYEQYF.

The gene calls are TRBV7-8 and TRBJ2-7, with 7 bases lining up with TRBD1. The CDR3 is 16 amino acids. CDR1 SGHVS and CDR2 FQNEAQ come from the germline V gene. The ends lost 0 bases at V and 4 bases at J; junction bases unmatched: 9. The CDR3 protein is CASSLAEAGGRYEQYF. The CDR3, as DNA: TGTGCCAGCAGCTTAGCGGAGGCAGGGGGTAGGTACGAGCAGTACTTC.

V and J are TRBV5-1 and TRBJ1-2, with TRBD1 matching 8 bases. This CDR3 region has 16 residues. Germline V gives CDR1 SGHRS, CDR2 YFSETQ. V shed 4 bases, J shed 4 bases, and the junction held 12 bases outside the gene matches. Here the CDR3 reads CASSAAETGVRYGYTF. CDR3 nucleotides: TGCGCCAGCAGCGCCGCGGAGACAGGGGTCCGCTATGGCTACACCTTC.

The V call is TRBV19, the J call TRBJ2-2, with a possible D match to TRBD2 (7 bases). The V end lost 7 bases, the J end lost 3 bases, and 15 bases lay between the germline ends. The V gene's germline CDR1 is LNHDA and CDR2 SQIVND (reference sequence). This CDR3 contains 15 residues. CDR3 residues: CASTLWGGDTGELFF. The CDR3 DNA reads TGTGCCAGTACCCTATGGGGGGGCGACACCGGGGAGCTGTTTTTT. Full variable domain (rest looked up from reference TRBV19 and TRBJ2-2): DGGITQSPKYLFRKEGQNVTLSCEQNLNHDAMYWYRQDPGQGLRLIYYSQIVNDFQKGDIAEGYSVSREKKESFPLTVTSAQKNPTAFYLCASTLWGGDTGELFFGEGSRLTVL.

As DNA, the CDR3 is TGTGCCAGCAGCCCCTGGACAGGGGGCGCGGACGTCTATGGCTACACCTTC. Its translation: CASSPWTGGADVYGYTF. J is TRBJ1-2 and V is TRBV14; the match to TRBD1 covers 11 bases. Germline V gene sequence: CDR1 SGHDN, CDR2 FVKESK. The CDR3 covers 17 residues. After removal of 4 bases from V and 4 bases from J, the junction contained 11 bases not matched to a gene.

In nucleotides, the CDR3 is TGTGCCACCAGTGATTTTACTAGCGGGGCGAACAATGAGCAGTTCTTC. It is translated as CATSDFTSGANNEQFF. The chain has TRBV24-1 and TRBJ2-1; 10 positions agree with TRBD2. The CDR3 contains 16 residues. Germline trimming cut 1 base from V and 5 bases from J; bases unmatched to any gene: 4. The germline V gene encodes CDR1 KGHDR and CDR2 SFDVKD.

The V and J genes are TRBV2 and TRBJ2-5; 8 nucleotides align to TRBD2. The junction had 9 bases not matched to a gene; V was cut back by 5 bases and J by 7 bases. CDR3 length equals 14 residues. Germline CDR1 and CDR2: SNHLY and FYNNEI. DNA of the CDR3: TGTGCCAGCAGTCGGGGGGGCCCTTCAGGGACCCAGTACTTC. It specifies CASSRGGPSGTQYF.

The chain links TRBV5-1 to TRBJ1-4; D perhaps matches TRBD1 (5 bases). V was shortened by 6 bases and J by 7 bases, with 19 bases between the two germline ends. Germline V CDR1 and CDR2: SGHRS, YFSETQ. The CDR3 sequence is 15 residues long. The CDR3 DNA sequence: TGCGCCAGCAAGGGTGGGGGAGGCAACTTTGAAAAACTGTTTTTT. Residues: CASKGGGGNFEKLFF. The full variable domain, in which reference TRBV5-1 and TRBJ1-4 provide the parts outside the CDR3, is KAGVTQTPRYLIKTRGQQVTLSCSPISGHRSVSWYQQTPGQGLQFLFEYFSETQRNKGNFPGRFSGRQFSNSRSEMNVSTLELGDSALYLCASKGGGGNFEKLFFGSGTQLSVL.

The CDR3 sequence: CASSRDGDAQPQHF. CDR3 DNA sequence: TGTGCCAGCAGCCGAGACGGGGATGCTCAGCCCCAGCATTTT. V gene TRBV7-9 combines with J gene TRBJ1-5; no clear D gene. V was shortened by 5 bases and J by 6 bases, with 14 bases between the two germline ends. CDR1 SEHNR and CDR2 FQNEAQ come from the germline V gene (reference sequence). This CDR3 has 14 amino acids. Complete variable domain (other parts from reference TRBV7-9 and TRBJ1-5): DTGVSQNPRHKITKRGQNVTFRCDPISEHNRLYWYRQTLGQGPEFLTYFQNEAQLEKSRLLSDRFSAERPKGSFSTLEIQRTEQGDSAMYLCASSRDGDAQPQHFGDGTRLSIL.